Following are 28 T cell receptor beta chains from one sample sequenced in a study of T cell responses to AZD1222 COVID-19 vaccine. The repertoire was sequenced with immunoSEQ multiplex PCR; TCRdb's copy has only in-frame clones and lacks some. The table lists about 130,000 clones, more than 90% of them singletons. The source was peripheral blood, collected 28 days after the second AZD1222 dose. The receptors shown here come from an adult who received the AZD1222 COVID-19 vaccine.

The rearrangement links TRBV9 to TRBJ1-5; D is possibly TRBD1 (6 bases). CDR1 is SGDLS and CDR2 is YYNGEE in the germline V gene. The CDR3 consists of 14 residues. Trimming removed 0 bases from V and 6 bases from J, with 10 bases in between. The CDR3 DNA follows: TGTGCCAGCAGCGTAGGGGGGCGGGGTCAGCCCCAGCATTTT. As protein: CASSVGGRGQPQHF.

DNA for the CDR3: TGTGCCAGCAGCATAGAAATCTCTGCGGCTGGAAACACCATATATTTT. This encodes CASSIEISAAGNTIYF. V gene TRBV9 combines with J gene TRBJ1-3, with D uncertain. CDR1 and CDR2 (germline): SGDLS, YYNGEE. The V end was cut by 4 bases, the J end by 2 bases, with 16 bases between. The CDR3 has 16 residues.

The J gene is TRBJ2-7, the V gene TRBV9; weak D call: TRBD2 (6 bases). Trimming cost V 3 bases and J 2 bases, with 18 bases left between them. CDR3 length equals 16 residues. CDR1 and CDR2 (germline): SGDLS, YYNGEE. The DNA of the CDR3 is TGTGCCAGCAGCGAGGGGCGGAGGGACGCCACCTACGAGCAGTACTTC. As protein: CASSEGRRDATYEQYF.

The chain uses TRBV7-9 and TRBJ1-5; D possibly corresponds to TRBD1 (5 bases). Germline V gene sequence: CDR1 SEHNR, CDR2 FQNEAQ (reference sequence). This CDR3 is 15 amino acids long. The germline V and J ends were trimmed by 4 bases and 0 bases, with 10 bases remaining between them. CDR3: CASSSRGYSNQPQHF. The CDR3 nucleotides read TGTGCCAGCAGCTCACGGGGCTATAGCAATCAGCCCCAGCATTTT.

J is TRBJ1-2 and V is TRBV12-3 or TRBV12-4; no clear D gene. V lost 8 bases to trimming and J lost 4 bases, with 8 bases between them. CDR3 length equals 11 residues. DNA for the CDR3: TGTGCCAGCGGCCCGCGCTATGGCTACACCTTC. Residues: CASGPRYGYTF.

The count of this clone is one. CDR3: CASSFDIGSYNEQFF. Here the CDR3 DNA reads TGTGCCAGCAGCTTCGATATCGGCTCCTACAATGAGCAGTTCTTC. V and J are TRBV7-9 and TRBJ2-1, with D unresolved. The V and J ends lost 3 bases and 0 bases respectively, with 9 bases between them. CDR3 length equals 15 residues. Per the germline V gene, CDR1 is SEHNR and CDR2 is FQNEAQ (reference sequence).

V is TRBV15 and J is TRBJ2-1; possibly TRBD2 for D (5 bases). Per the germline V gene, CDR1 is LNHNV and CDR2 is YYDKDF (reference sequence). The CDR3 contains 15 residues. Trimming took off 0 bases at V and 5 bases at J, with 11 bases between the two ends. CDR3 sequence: CATSRDGRGHNEQFF. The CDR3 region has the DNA TGTGCCACCAGCAGAGATGGTAGAGGGCACAATGAGCAGTTCTTC.

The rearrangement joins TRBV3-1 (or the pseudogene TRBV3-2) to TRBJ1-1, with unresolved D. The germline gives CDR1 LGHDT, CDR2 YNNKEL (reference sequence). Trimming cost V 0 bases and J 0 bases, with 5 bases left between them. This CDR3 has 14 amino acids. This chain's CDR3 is CASSQDRVNTEAFF. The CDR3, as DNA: TGTGCCAGCAGCCAAGATCGGGTGAACACTGAAGCTTTCTTT.

The CDR3 sequence is CASSHSQGMTDTQYF. The DNA for the CDR3 is TGCGCCAGCAGCCACTCACAGGGGATGACAGATACGCAGTATTTT. The gene calls are TRBV4-1 and TRBJ2-3; 7 nucleotides align to TRBD1. V was clipped by 3 bases and J by 3 bases; unmatched bases: 6. The CDR3 has 15 amino acids. From germline, CDR1 is MGHRA and CDR2 YSYEKL.

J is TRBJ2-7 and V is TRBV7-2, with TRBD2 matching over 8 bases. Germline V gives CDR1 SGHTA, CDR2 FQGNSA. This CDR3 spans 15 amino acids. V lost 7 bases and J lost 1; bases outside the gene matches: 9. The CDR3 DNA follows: TGTGCCAGCACCCTTAGCAGCGGGGGATCCTACGAGCAGTACTTC. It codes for CASTLSSGGSYEQYF.

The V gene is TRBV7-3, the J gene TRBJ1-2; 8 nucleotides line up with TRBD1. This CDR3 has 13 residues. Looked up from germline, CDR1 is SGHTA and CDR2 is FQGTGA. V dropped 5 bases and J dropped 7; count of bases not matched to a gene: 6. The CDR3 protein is CASSSGQGGGYTF. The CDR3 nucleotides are TGTGCCAGCAGCAGCGGACAGGGTGGTGGCTACACCTTC. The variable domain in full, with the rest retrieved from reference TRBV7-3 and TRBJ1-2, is GAGVSQTPSNKVTEKGKYVELRCDPISGHTALYWYRQSLGQGPEFLIYFQGTGAADDSGLPNDRFFAVRPEGSVSTLKIQRTERGDSAVYLCASSSGQGGGYTFGSGTRLTVV.

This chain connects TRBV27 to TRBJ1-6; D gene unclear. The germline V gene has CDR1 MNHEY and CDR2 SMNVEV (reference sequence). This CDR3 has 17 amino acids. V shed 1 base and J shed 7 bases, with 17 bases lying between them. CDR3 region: CASSLLRGKGVNSPLHF. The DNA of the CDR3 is TGTGCCAGCAGTTTATTGCGCGGCAAAGGAGTGAATTCACCCCTCCACTTT.

The CDR3 DNA reads TGTGCCAGCTCATCCGTGGGGGAGCTGTTTTTT. This codes for CASSSVGELFF. V and J are TRBV18 and TRBJ2-2; no clear D gene. Germline values: CDR1 KGHSH, CDR2 LQKENI. The CDR3 loop spans 11 amino acids. V lost 5 bases to trimming and J lost 8 bases, with 6 bases between them.

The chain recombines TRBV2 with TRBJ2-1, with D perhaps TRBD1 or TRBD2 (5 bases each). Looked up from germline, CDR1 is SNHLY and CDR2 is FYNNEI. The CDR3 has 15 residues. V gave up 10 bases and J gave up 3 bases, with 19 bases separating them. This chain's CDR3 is CAIPWDDTNYNEQFF. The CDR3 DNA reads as TGTGCCATTCCCTGGGACGACACAAACTACAATGAGCAGTTCTTC. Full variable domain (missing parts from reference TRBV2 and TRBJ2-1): EPEVTQTPSHQVTQMGQEVILRCVPISNHLYFYWYRQILGQKVEFLVSFYNNEISEKSEIFDDQFSVERPDGSNFTLKIRSTKLEDSAMYFCAIPWDDTNYNEQFFGPGTRLTVL.

Here the CDR3 DNA reads TGCGCCAGCAAAGAGCCGGGACAGACCTACGAGCAGTACTTC. Protein sequence: CASKEPGQTYEQYF. The genes are TRBV10-2 and TRBJ2-7, with TRBD1 matching 7 bases. CDR1 and CDR2 from the germline V gene are WSHSY and SAAADI. This CDR3 spans 14 amino acids. J was trimmed by 2 bases and V by 7 bases; bases with no gene match: 8.

This CDR3 is CASTGVGTEAFF. CDR3 bases: TGTGCCAGCACCGGGGTCGGCACTGAAGCTTTCTTT. The V and J genes are TRBV6-5 and TRBJ1-1, with D uncertain. Germline V gives CDR1 MNHEY, CDR2 SVGAGI. The V end was cut by 7 bases, the J end by 4 bases, with 10 bases between. This CDR3 has 12 amino acids.

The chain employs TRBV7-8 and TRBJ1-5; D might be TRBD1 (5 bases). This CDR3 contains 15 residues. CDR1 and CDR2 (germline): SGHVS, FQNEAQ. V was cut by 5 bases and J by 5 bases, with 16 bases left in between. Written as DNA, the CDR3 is TGTGCCAGCAGCGCTTTCTCAGGGTCACATCAGCCCCAGCATTTT. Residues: CASSAFSGSHQPQHF.

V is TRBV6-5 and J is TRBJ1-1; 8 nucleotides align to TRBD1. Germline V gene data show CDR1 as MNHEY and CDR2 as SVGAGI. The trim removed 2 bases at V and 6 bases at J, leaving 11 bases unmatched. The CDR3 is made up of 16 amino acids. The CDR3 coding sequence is TGTGCCAGCAGTTACGGTATAGGACAGGGAGGGGCTGAAGCTTTCTTT. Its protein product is CASSYGIGQGGAEAFF.

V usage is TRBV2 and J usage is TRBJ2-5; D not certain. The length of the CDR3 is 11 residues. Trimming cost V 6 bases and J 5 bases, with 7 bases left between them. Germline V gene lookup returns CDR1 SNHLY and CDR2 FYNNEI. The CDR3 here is CASREWETQYF. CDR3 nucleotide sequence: TGTGCCAGCAGAGAATGGGAGACCCAGTACTTC.

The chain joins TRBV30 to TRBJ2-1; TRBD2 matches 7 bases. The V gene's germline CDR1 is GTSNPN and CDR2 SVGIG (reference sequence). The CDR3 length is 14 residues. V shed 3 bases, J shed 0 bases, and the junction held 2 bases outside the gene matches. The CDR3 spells CAWSGGFSYNEQFF. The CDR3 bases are TGTGCCTGGAGCGGGGGGTTCTCCTACAATGAGCAGTTCTTC.

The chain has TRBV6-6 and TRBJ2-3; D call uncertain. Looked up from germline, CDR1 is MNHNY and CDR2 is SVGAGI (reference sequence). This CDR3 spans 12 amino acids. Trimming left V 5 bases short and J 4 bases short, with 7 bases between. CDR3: CASSLIPDTQYF. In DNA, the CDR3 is TGTGCCAGCAGTCTAATACCAGATACGCAGTATTTT.

CDR3 sequence reads: CASRDGSVNYGYTF. The CDR3 bases are TGTGCCAGTAGGGACGGTTCGGTTAACTATGGCTACACCTTC. The chain couples TRBV19 to TRBJ1-2; D is undetermined. Trimming took 6 bases from V and 1 from J, leaving 12 bases between them. This CDR3 comprises 14 residues. Germline V gene sequence: CDR1 LNHDA, CDR2 SQIVND (reference sequence).

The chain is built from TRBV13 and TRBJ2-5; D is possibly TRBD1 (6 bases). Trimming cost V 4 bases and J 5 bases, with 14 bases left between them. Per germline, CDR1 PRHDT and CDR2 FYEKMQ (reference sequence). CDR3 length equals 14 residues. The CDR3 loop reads CASSSGSRGETQYF. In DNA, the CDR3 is TGTGCCAGCAGCTCCGGTTCAAGGGGGGAGACCCAGTACTTC.

The CDR3 sequence: CASSLDNYYGYTF. The CDR3 coding sequence is TGCGCCAGCAGCTTAGACAACTACTATGGCTACACCTTC. V usage is TRBV5-1 and J usage is TRBJ1-2; no clear D gene. Germline values: CDR1 SGHRS, CDR2 YFSETQ. The CDR3 runs 13 residues. Trimming stripped 2 bases from V and 3 bases from J, with 8 bases between.

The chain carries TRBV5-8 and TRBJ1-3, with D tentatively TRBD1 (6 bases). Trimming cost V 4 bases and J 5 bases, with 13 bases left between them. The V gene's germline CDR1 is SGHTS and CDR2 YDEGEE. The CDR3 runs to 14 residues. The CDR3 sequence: CASSLRDTRNTIYF. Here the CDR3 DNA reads TGTGCCAGCAGCCTCCGGGACACGCGAAACACCATATATTTT.

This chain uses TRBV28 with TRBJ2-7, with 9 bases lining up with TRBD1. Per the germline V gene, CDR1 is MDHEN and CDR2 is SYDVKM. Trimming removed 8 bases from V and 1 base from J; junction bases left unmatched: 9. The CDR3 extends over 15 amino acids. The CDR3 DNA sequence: TGTGCCAGCGGTGGCCCCGGACAGGGGTCCTACGAGCAGTACTTC. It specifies CASGGPGQGSYEQYF. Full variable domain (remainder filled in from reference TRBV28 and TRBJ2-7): DVKVTQSSRYLVKRTGEKVFLECVQDMDHENMFWYRQDPGLGLRLIYFSYDVKMKEKGDIPEGYSVSREKKERFSLILESASTNQTSMYLCASGGPGQGSYEQYFGPGTRLTVT.

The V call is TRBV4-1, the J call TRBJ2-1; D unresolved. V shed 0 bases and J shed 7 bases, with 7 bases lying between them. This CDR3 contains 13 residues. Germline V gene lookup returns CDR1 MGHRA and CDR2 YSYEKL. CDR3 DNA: TGCGCCAGCAGCCAAGATAGGAGTAATGAGCAGTTCTTC. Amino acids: CASSQDRSNEQFF.

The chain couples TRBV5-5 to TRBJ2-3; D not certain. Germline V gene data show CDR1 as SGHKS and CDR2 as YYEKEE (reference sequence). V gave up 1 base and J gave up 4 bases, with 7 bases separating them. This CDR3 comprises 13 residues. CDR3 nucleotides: TGTGCCAGCAGCTTGCTTGGGCCAGATACGCAGTATTTT. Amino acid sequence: CASSLLGPDTQYF.